This is a list of T cell receptor beta chains from one sample in a study of shared clonotypes between healthy human individuals. The method was immunoSEQ multiplex PCR; TCRdb's version includes in-frame clones alone and lacks a portion of them. The sample has around 500,000 clones; about 79% are singletons. Material for sequencing was PBMCs. These receptors all stem from a woman in her thirties or forties in good health. Some clones in this sample may be carry-over from other donors' samples. CDR3s include the opening cysteine and the closing phenylalanine or tryptophan.

TRBJ2-7	TRBV7-8	CASSLAGLAGAEQYF
TRBJ1-2	TRBV28	CASSSPSRGANYGYTF
TRBJ1-4	TRBV11-2	CASSLDGTTNEKLFF
TRBJ2-3	TRBV5-1	CASSLGSGNADTQYF
TRBJ1-4	TRBV7-8	CASRPLEGRFEKLFF
TRBJ1-2	TRBV5-1	CASSLGRGENYGYTF
TRBJ2-1	TRBV7-3	CASSLGLYNEQFF
TRBJ1-5	TRBV15	CATSRDSLQDSNQPQHF
TRBJ2-3	TRBV7-9	CASSPGTSGDTQYF
TRBJ2-5	TRBV7-2	CASSLGAGQETQYF
TRBJ2-7	TRBV5-4	CASSQPTANPYEQYF
TRBJ2-1	TRBV30	CAWRTSGGGNEQFF
TRBJ2-7	TRBV4-3	CASSQDIGFEQYF
TRBJ1-1	TRBV5-1	CASSQNAGGNTEAFF
TRBJ2-1	TRBV5-1	CASSLAVGLAYNEQFF
TRBJ2-1	TRBV5-1	CASSTGLARNNEQFF
TRBJ2-1	TRBV15	CATSTLGQINEQFF
TRBJ2-5	TRBV19	CASSPTGSQETQYF
TRBJ1-6	TRBV5-1	CASSLSGGGSPLHF
TRBJ1-1	TRBV7-9	CASSLGPGAEAFF
TRBJ2-2	TRBV6-4	CASSKEGAGTGELFF
TRBJ2-7	TRBV7-3	CASSLFAGGSYEQYF
TRBJ2-7	TRBV6-6	CASSYGTPDGPMEQYF
TRBJ1-1	TRBV5-8	CASSTRLENTEAFF
-	TRBV7-2	CASSLGGGSSYEQYF
TRBJ2-7	TRBV27	CASTRTGLGEQYF
TRBJ1-2	TRBV9	CASSTGQGGGYTF
TRBJ2-2	TRBV4-3	CASSQDRTGELFF
TRBJ2-5	TRBV28	CASCHPGGGEETQYF
TRBJ2-7	TRBV27	CASSLSGFAGSYEQYF
TRBJ1-2	TRBV5-8	CASTFGPVLGYGYTF
TRBJ2-5	TRBV7-3	CASSRQSQETQYF
TRBJ2-7	TRBV9	CASSVGPLLRDEQYF
TRBJ2-3	TRBV18	CASSRLADTDTQYF
TRBJ2-7	TRBV28	CASSFLDREGDEQYF
TRBJ2-2	TRBV6-6	CASSPVDRSISGELFF
TRBJ2-7	TRBV7-8	CASSFRTGYPYEQYF